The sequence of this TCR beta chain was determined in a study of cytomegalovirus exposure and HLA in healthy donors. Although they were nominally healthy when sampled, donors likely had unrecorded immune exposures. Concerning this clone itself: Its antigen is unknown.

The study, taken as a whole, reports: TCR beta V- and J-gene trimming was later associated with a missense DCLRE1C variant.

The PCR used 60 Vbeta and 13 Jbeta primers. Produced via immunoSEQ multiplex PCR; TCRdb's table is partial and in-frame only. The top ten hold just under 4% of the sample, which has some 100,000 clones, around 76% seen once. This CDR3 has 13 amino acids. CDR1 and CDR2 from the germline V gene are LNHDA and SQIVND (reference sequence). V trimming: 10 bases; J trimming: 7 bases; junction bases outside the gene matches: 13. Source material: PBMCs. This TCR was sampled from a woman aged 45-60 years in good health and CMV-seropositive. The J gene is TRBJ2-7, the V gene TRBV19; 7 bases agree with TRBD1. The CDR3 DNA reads TGTGCCACTTCGGAACAGGGGAAAGGGGAGCAGTACTTC. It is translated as CATSEQGKGEQYF.